The entry below describes one TCR beta chain. In the original workflow: Reference gene primers were amplified, and this amplification served to estimate nucleated cell counts. Here immunoSEQ multiplex PCR was the method, and the copy in TCRdb shows in-frame clones only, minus some. The D gene and trimming were derived from the DNA, and the V and J assignments and clone size from that table. The sample lists about 250,000 clones, approximately 89% occurring once. The CDR3 runs to 15 residues. The V end lost 0 bases, the J end lost 2 bases, and 10 bases lay between the germline ends. Germline CDR1 reads MNHEY; CDR2 reads SVGAGI. These data are taken from a study of blood T cell repertoires in COVID-19. Whole-study context: Whether acute or convalescent, the COVID-19 samples came from the United States, Italy and Spain. T cells, B-cell-depleted T cells, or PBMCs supplied cDNA or gDNA.

Seattle-derived patients entered the study during active infection and were followed longitudinally. Material: peripheral blood. This receptor was identified in a woman aged 25 to 39 with COVID-19, enrolled during active disease. The chain combines TRBV6-5 with TRBJ1-1; D remains unclear. DNA for the CDR3: TGTGCCAGCAGTTACTCGAGACAAATCAACACTGAAGCTTTCTTT. Translating it yields CASSYSRQINTEAFF.